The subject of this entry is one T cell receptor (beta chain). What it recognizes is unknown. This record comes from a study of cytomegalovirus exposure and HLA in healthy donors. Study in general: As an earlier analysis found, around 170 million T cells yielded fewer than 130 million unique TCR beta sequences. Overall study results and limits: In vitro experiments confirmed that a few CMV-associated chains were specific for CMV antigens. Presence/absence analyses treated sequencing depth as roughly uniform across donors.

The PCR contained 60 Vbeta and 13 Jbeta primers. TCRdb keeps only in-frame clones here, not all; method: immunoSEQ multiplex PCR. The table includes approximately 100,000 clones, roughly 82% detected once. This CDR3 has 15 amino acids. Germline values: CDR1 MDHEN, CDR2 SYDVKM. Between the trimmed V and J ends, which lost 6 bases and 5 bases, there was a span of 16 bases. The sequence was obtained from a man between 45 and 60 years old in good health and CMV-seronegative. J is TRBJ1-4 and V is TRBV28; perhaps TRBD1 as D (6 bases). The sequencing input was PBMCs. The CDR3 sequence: CASSLGTLGNEKLFF. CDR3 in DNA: TGTGCCAGCAGCCTCGGGACACTTGGAAATGAAAAACTGTTTTTT. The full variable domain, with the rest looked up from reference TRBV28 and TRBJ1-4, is DVKVTQSSRYLVKRTGEKVFLECVQDMDHENMFWYRQDPGLGLRLIYFSYDVKMKEKGDIPEGYSVSREKKERFSLILESASTNQTSMYLCASSLGTLGNEKLFFGSGTQLSVL.